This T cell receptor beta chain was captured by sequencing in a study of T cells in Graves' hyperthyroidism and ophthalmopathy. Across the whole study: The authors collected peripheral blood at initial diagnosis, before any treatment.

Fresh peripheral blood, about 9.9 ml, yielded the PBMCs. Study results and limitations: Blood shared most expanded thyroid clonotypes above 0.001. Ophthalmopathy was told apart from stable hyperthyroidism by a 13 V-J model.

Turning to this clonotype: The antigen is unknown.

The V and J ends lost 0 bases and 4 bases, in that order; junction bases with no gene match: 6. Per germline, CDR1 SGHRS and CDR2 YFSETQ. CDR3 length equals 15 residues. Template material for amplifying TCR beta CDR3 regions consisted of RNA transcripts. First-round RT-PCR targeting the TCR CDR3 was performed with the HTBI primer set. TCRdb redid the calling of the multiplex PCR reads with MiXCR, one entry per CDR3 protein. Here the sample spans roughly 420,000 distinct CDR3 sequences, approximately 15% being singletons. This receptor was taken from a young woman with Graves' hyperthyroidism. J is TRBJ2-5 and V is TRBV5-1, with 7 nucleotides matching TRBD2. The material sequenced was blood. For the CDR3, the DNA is TGCGCCAGCAGCTTGGGCCAGGGAGGGCTAGAGACCCAGTACTTC. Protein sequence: CASSLGQGGLETQYF.